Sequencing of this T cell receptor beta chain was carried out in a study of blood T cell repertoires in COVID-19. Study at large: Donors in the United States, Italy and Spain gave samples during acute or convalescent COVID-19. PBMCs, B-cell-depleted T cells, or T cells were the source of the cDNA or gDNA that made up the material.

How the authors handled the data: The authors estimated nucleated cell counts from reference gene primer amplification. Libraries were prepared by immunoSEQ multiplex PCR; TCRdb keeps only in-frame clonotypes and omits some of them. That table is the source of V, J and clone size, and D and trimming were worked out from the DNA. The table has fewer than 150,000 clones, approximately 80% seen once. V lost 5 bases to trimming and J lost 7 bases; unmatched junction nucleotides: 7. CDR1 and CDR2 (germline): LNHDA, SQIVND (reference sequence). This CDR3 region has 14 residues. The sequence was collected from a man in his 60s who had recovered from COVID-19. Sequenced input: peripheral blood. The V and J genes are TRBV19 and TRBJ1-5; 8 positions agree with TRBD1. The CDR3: CASSGAGGGQPQHF. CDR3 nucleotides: TGTGCCAGTAGTGGGGCAGGGGGCGGGCAGCCCCAGCATTTT.